Below, 24 T cell receptor beta chains from the same sample are listed, as sequenced in a study of CD8+CD57+ T cells in acquired aplastic anemia. The TCR beta profiling, which covered VDJ combination and CDR3 sequence, was carried out using genomic DNA as the template. TCRdb analysed the reads with MiXCR anew, one entry per CDR3 protein. The data hold about 190,000 distinct CDR3 sequences, with 55% to 70% observed a single time. Sequencing input: sorted CD4+, CD8+, or CD8+CD57+ T cells (not recorded which) from PBMCs. The source of these receptors is a human donor with severe aplastic anemia or a healthy control (not recorded which).

V usage is TRBV20-1 and J usage is TRBJ2-7, with 10 positions matching TRBD2. J was trimmed by 2 bases and V by 6 bases; bases with no gene match: 4. The CDR3 is 13 amino acids. Per the germline V gene, CDR1 is DFQATT and CDR2 is SNEGSKA (reference sequence). The CDR3 sequence: CSAAGLATYEQYF. CDR3 bases: TGCAGTGCCGCGGGACTAGCGACCTACGAGCAGTACTTC.

The chain carries TRBV7-9 and TRBJ1-2; 11 bases align to TRBD1. Germline CDR1 and CDR2: SEHNR and FQNEAQ (reference sequence). The length of the CDR3 is 18 residues. Trimming cost V 8 bases and J 0 bases; bases outside gene matches: 14. The CDR3 nucleotides read TGTGCCAGCGGCAGGGGACAGGGGGGATTAACCGCTAACTATGGCTACACCTTC. The encoded protein is CASGRGQGGLTANYGYTF. The variable domain in full, with the rest retrieved from reference TRBV7-9 and TRBJ1-2, is DTGVSQNPRHKITKRGQNVTFRCDPISEHNRLYWYRQTLGQGPEFLTYFQNEAQLEKSRLLSDRFSAERPKGSFSTLEIQRTEQGDSAMYLCASGRGQGGLTANYGYTFGSGTRLTVV.

The genes are TRBV11-1 and TRBJ2-2, with TRBD2 as a possible D gene (5 bases). This CDR3 contains 14 residues. Between the trimmed V and J ends, which lost 6 bases and 1 base, there was a span of 9 bases. CDR1 is SGHAT and CDR2 is FQDESV in the germline V gene (reference sequence). This CDR3 reads CASSGSLNTGELFF. CDR3 coding DNA: TGTGCCAGCAGTGGGAGTTTGAACACCGGGGAGCTGTTTTTT.

There are many counts of this clonotype. The CDR3 spells CASSATGQGVSSHGYTF. CDR3 bases: TGTGCCAGCAGCGCGACCGGACAGGGGGTCTCAAGTCATGGCTACACCTTC. The chain couples TRBV13 to TRBJ1-2; 10 bases line up with TRBD1. The CDR3 loop spans 17 amino acids. V was clipped by 5 bases and J by 6 bases; unmatched bases: 15. Germline CDR1 and CDR2: PRHDT and FYEKMQ (reference sequence). The full variable domain, with the rest looked up from reference TRBV13 and TRBJ1-2, is AAGVIQSPRHLIKEKRETATLKCYPIPRHDTVYWYQQGPGQDPQFLISFYEKMQSDKGSIPDRFSAQQFSDYHSELNMSSLELGDSALYFCASSATGQGVSSHGYTFGSGTRLTVV.

V usage is TRBV5-1 and J usage is TRBJ2-7; 9 bases are shared with TRBD1. Germline-derived CDR1 and CDR2 are SGHRS and YFSETQ. V lost 4 bases, J lost 2 bases, and 10 bases stayed unmatched. The CDR3 runs to 16 residues. CDR3 in DNA: TGCGCCAGCAGCGCCCCGGAACAGGGGGCAACCTACGAGCAGTACTTC. Residues: CASSAPEQGATYEQYF.

As DNA, the CDR3 is TGTGCCACCAGTGATTCGCTCCGCCTCTCCTACAATGAGCAGTTCTTC. Translation: CATSDSLRLSYNEQFF. This sequence joins TRBV24-1 and TRBJ2-1, with D uncertain. From germline, CDR1 is KGHDR and CDR2 SFDVKD. The CDR3 has 16 amino acids. The V and J ends lost 2 bases and 0 bases respectively, with 10 bases between them.

The chain is built from TRBV19 and TRBJ2-7; D is unclear. Germline assignment: CDR1 LNHDA and CDR2 SQIVND (reference sequence). The CDR3 is 14 amino acids. V lost 8 bases and J lost 5, with 19 bases in between. The CDR3 bases are TGTGCCAGTTCCCAAACGGGTATAGAGGACGAGCAGTACTTC. It specifies CASSQTGIEDEQYF.

The rearrangement links TRBV5-1 to TRBJ2-2; the match to TRBD2 covers 14 bases. The CDR3 runs 16 residues. CDR1 is SGHRS, CDR2 YFSETQ, per germline. With V trimmed by 4 bases and J by 4 bases, 3 bases remained unmatched. The DNA for the CDR3 is TGCGCCAGCAGCCGGACTAGCGGGAGGACCACCGGGGAGCTGTTTTTT. Translation gives CASSRTSGRTTGELFF.

The chain has TRBV7-9 and TRBJ2-6, with D possibly being TRBD2 (6 bases). Germline CDR1 reads SEHNR; CDR2 reads FQNEAQ (reference sequence). The V and J ends lost 6 bases and 4 bases respectively, with 10 bases between them. The CDR3 loop spans 14 amino acids. For the CDR3, the DNA is TGTGCCAGCAGGGAGGGTTCGGGGGCCAACGTCCTGACTTTC. As protein: CASREGSGANVLTF.

The chain uses TRBV7-9 and TRBJ2-2; tentative D call: TRBD1 (6 bases). In germline, CDR1 is SEHNR, CDR2 FQNEAQ (reference sequence). This CDR3 has 15 residues. The V end lost 5 bases, the J end lost 2 bases, and 12 bases lay between the germline ends. CDR3 sequence (DNA): TGTGCCAGCAGCCCAGTCAGGGGAAACACCGGGGAGCTGTTTTTT. It translates to CASSPVRGNTGELFF.

In this sample, this clonotype turned up a few times. The chain carries TRBV7-9 and TRBJ2-5; D unclear. Germline V gene data show CDR1 as SEHNR and CDR2 as FQNEAQ (reference sequence). Trimming left V 1 base short and J 5 bases short, with 5 bases between. This CDR3 contains 12 residues. CDR3 nucleotide sequence: TGTGCCAGCAGCTTAGGTGTGGAGACCCAGTACTTC. This translates into CASSLGVETQYF.

The chain links TRBV7-9 to TRBJ2-2; D unclear. The CDR3 contains 16 residues. The V and J ends lost 6 bases and 0 bases respectively, with 14 bases between them. Germline assignment: CDR1 SEHNR and CDR2 FQNEAQ (reference sequence). The CDR3 DNA is TGTGCCAGCAGAGTACGCGGCAATACGAACACCGGGGAGCTGTTTTTT. It translates to CASRVRGNTNTGELFF. Drawing the rest from reference TRBV7-9 and TRBJ2-2, the complete variable domain is DTGVSQNPRHKITKRGQNVTFRCDPISEHNRLYWYRQTLGQGPEFLTYFQNEAQLEKSRLLSDRFSAERPKGSFSTLEIQRTEQGDSAMYLCASRVRGNTNTGELFFGEGSRLTVL.

The sample holds many counts of this clonotype. The chain recombines TRBV11-1 with TRBJ2-3, with a tentative D call TRBD2 (5 bases). The CDR3 is made up of 17 amino acids. The V and J ends lost 5 bases and 0 bases respectively, with 18 bases between them. Germline V gene data show CDR1 as SGHAT and CDR2 as FQDESV (reference sequence). The CDR3 spells CASSPEERLYSTDTQYF. CDR3 nucleotide sequence: TGTGCCAGCAGCCCCGAGGAGCGGCTGTATAGCACAGATACGCAGTATTTT.

As to this clonotype: A junction boundary mismatches the germline segment, possibly from a read error. This chain connects TRBV25-1 to TRBJ2-1; 11 bases are shared with TRBD2. Per germline, CDR1 MGHDK and CDR2 SYGVNS. The CDR3 contains 15 residues. The DNA of the CDR3 is TGCGCCAGCAAGCGACTAGCGGGAAATTACAATGAGCAGTTCTTC. It specifies CASKRLAGNYNEQFF.

This sequence joins TRBV24-1 and TRBJ1-2; the D gene is possibly TRBD1 (5 bases). V was trimmed by 11 bases and J by 3 bases, leaving 18 bases between them. This CDR3 is 14 amino acids long. CDR1 is KGHDR, CDR2 SFDVKD, per germline. For the CDR3, the DNA is TGTGCCAGCAGCTTGGGACTTTCCGACTATGGCTACACCTTC. Its protein product is CASSLGLSDYGYTF.

The chain carries TRBV19 and TRBJ2-1, with D perhaps being TRBD1 or TRBD2 (5 bases each). This CDR3 contains 12 residues. Germline lookup yields CDR1 LNHDA and CDR2 SQIVND (reference sequence). The CDR3 spells CASNEGLDEQFF. The CDR3 DNA is TGTGCTTCAAACGAGGGGTTGGATGAGCAGTTCTTC.

The V call is TRBV5-1, the J call TRBJ1-2; possibly TRBD1 for D (5 bases). Germline V CDR1 and CDR2: SGHRS, YFSETQ. V lost 4 bases and J lost 5, with 27 bases in between. The CDR3 runs 18 residues. The CDR3 DNA reads TGCGCCAGCAGCACCGGGACTAGCGAGACAGATACGCGGTATGGCTACACCTTC. Its protein is CASSTGTSETDTRYGYTF.

The table lists this clonotype with many counts. This chain joins TRBV7-2 and TRBJ2-1, with D perhaps being TRBD1 or TRBD2 (5 bases each). Germline loops: CDR1 SGHTA, CDR2 FQGNSA. V lost 6 bases, J lost 12 bases, and 15 bases lay in between. The CDR3 is made up of 12 amino acids. As DNA, the CDR3 is TGTGCCAGCAGGGGCCAACCGGGGACGCAGTTCTTC. Amino acid sequence: CASRGQPGTQFF.

This clonotype was detected only a few times. This sequence joins TRBV5-1 and TRBJ1-6; D not certain. The germline CDR1 and CDR2 sequences are SGHRS and YFSETQ. Deletions cut 0 bases from V and 9 bases from J, with 4 bases between. This CDR3 region has 12 residues. This CDR3 reads CASSLDGSPLHF. For the CDR3, the DNA is TGCGCCAGCAGCTTGGACGGTTCACCCCTCCACTTT.

The chain employs TRBV15 and TRBJ1-4, with D possibly TRBD1 on 6 matching bases. The CDR3 totals 16 residues. V lost 0 bases, J lost 7 bases, and 15 bases lay in between. Per germline, CDR1 LNHNV and CDR2 YYDKDF (reference sequence). The CDR3 is CATSREGQRSSEKLFF. The DNA of the CDR3 is TGTGCCACCAGCAGAGAAGGACAGCGTAGTTCTGAAAAACTGTTTTTT. The entire variable domain, with the rest obtained from reference TRBV15 and TRBJ1-4, is as follows: DAMVIQNPRYQVTQFGKPVTLSCSQTLNHNVMYWYQQKSSQAPKLLFHYYDKDFNNEADTPDNFQSRRPNTSFCFLDIRSPGLGDTAMYLCATSREGQRSSEKLFFGSGTQLSVL.

On this clonotype: A junction end diverges from the germline sequence, so it may reflect a read error. The chain employs TRBV19 and TRBJ2-7; 12 positions agree with TRBD2. CDR1 LNHDA and CDR2 SQIVND come from the germline V gene (reference sequence). This CDR3 comprises 18 residues. The CDR3 DNA follows: TGTGCCAGTAGTTTCCGACTAGCGGGAGTAAGTAGAGTCTACGGGCAGTACTTC. This translates into CASSFRLAGVSRVYGQYF.

This rearrangement joins TRBV29-1 to TRBJ2-7; D is uncertain. This CDR3 contains 14 residues. The germline V and J ends were trimmed by 0 bases and 2 bases, with 11 bases remaining between them. CDR1 is SQVTM and CDR2 is ANQGSEA in the germline V gene. The CDR3 nucleotides are TGCAGCGTTGAAGACTGGCGGCAGCCCTACGAGCAGTACTTC. Translating it yields CSVEDWRQPYEQYF.

As regards this clonotype: One end of the junction is discordant with germline, which a read error may explain. The chain carries TRBV10-3 and TRBJ2-2; a possible D gene is TRBD1 (6 bases). Germline V gene sequence: CDR1 ENHRY, CDR2 SYGVKD. The CDR3 contains 14 residues. This CDR3 is CASSYTGRARELFF. Here the CDR3 DNA reads TGTGCCAGCAGTTACACAGGGCGAGCCCGGGAGCTGTTTTTT.

The genes are TRBV19 and TRBJ1-4, with 9 bases identical to TRBD1. V lost 4 bases to trimming and J lost 5 bases; unmatched junction nucleotides: 8. CDR1 is LNHDA, CDR2 SQIVND, per germline (reference sequence). This CDR3 region has 16 residues. The CDR3 nucleotides read TGTGCCAGTAGTACCCAACAGGGGGCCTCAAATGAAAAACTGTTTTTT. This translates into CASSTQQGASNEKLFF.